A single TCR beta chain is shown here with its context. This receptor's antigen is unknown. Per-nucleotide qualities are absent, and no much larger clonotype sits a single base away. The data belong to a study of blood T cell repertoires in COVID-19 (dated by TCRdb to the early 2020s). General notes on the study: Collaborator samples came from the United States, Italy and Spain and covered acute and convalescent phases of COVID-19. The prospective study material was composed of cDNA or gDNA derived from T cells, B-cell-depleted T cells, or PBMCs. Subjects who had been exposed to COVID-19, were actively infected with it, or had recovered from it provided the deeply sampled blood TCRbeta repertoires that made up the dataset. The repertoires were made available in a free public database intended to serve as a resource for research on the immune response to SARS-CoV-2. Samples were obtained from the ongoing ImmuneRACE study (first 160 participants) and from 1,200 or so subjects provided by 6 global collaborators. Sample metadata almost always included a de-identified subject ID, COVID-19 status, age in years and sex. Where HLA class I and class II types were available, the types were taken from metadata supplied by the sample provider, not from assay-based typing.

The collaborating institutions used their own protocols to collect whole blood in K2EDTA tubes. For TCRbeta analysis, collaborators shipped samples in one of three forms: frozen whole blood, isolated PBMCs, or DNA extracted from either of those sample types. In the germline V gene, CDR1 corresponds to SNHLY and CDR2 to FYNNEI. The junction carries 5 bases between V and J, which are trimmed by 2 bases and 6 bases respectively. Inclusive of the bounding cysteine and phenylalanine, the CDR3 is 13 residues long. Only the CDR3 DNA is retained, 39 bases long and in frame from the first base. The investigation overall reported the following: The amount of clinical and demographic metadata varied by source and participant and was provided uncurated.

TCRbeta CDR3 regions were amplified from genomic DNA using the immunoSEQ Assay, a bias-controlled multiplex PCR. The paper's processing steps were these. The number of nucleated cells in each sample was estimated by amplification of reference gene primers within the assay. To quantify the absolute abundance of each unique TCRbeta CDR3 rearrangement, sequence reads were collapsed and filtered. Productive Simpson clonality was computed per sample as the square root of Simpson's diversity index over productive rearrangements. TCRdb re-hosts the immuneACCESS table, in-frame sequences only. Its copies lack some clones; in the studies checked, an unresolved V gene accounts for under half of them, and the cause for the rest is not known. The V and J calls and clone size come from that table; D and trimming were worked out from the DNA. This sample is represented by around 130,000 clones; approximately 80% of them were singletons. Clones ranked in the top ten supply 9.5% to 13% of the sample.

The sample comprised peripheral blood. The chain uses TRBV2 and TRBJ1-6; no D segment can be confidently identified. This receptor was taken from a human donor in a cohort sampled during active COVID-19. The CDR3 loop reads CASSELANSPLHF. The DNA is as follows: TGTGCCAGCAGTGAACTGGCTAATTCACCCCTCCACTTT.